This TCR beta chain was sequenced for a study of cytomegalovirus exposure and HLA in healthy donors. Overall study results and limits: Across donors, presence/absence analyses took sequencing depth to be roughly uniform. Analyzed later, association rates of TCRs varied across HLA loci, with DRB1 most and HLA-C fewest.

This CDR3 is 15 amino acids long. Germline-derived CDR1 and CDR2 are LGHNA and YSLEER. Between the trimmed V and J ends, which lost 0 bases and 4 bases, there was a span of 11 bases. The PCR employed 60 Vbeta primers together with 13 Jbeta primers. Original analysis: Later reanalysis found 75 million to 95 million unique TCR beta chains, 10 million to 12 million of them shared. Assay used: immunoSEQ multiplex PCR; TCRdb lists only in-frame clones, some missing. The DNA was the basis for D and trimming; V, J and clone size are from that table. The repertoire holds over 50,000 clones, with about 86% as singletons. This clone was observed a few times. Its target is not known.

The TCR was taken from a man aged 35 to 55 in good health and CMV-seronegative. The chain combines TRBV4-3 with TRBJ2-3; possibly TRBD1 for D (5 bases). Sequencing was done on a sample of PBMCs. This CDR3 reads CASSQDMWGADTQYF. CDR3 DNA: TGCGCCAGCAGCCAAGATATGTGGGGCGCAGATACGCAGTATTTT.